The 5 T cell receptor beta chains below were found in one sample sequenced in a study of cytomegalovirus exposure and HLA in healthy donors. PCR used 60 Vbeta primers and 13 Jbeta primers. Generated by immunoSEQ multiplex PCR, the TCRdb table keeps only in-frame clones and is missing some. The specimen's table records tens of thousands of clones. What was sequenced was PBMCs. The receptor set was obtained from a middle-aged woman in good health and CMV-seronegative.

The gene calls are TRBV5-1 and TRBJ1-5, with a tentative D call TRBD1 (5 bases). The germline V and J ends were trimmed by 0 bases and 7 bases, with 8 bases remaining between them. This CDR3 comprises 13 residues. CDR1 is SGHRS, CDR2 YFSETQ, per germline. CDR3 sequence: CASSLEGSQPQHF. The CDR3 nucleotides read TGCGCCAGCAGCTTGGAGGGGTCGCAGCCCCAGCATTTT.

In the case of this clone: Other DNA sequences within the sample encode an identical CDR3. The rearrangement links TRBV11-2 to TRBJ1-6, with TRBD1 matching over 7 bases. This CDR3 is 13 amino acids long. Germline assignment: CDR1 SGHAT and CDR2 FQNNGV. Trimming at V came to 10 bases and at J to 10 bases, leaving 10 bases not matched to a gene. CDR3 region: CATQQGWRSPLHF. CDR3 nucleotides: TGTGCCACCCAACAGGGGTGGAGGTCACCCCTCCACTTT. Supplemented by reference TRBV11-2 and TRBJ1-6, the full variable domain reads EAGVAQSPRYKIIEKRQSVAFWCNPISGHATLYWYQQILGQGPKLLIQFQNNGVVDDSQLPKDRFSAERLKGVDSTLKIQPAKLEDSAVYLCATQQGWRSPLHFGNGTRLTVT.

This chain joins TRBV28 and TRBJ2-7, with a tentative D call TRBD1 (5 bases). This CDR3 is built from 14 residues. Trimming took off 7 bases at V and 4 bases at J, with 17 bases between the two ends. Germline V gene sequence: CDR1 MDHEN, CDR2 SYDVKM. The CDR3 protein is CASTQADSRYEQYF. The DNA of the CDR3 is TGTGCCAGCACCCAAGCAGACAGTCGGTACGAGCAGTACTTC.

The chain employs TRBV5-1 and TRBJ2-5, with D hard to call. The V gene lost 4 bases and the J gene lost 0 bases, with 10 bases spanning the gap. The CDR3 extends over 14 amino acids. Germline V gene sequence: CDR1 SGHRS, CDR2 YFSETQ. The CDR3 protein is CASSLTHNQETQYF. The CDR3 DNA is TGCGCCAGCAGCCTGACACACAACCAAGAGACCCAGTACTTC.

CDR3: CASSFRQVSNTEAFF. The CDR3 DNA follows: TGTGCCAGCAGCTTCAGACAGGTGTCGAACACTGAAGCTTTCTTT. The chain is built from TRBV13 and TRBJ1-1; possibly TRBD1 for D (6 bases). Looked up from germline, CDR1 is PRHDT and CDR2 is FYEKMQ (reference sequence). The CDR3 is made up of 15 amino acids. V shed 3 bases and J shed 1 base, with 12 bases lying between them.